The rows below give T cell receptor beta chains drawn from one sample of a study of blood T cell repertoires in COVID-19. Method: immunoSEQ multiplex PCR; TCRdb's copy keeps in-frame clones and lacks some. The data show under 200,000 clones, approximately 86% seen once. Sequenced input: peripheral blood. These receptors were obtained from a woman older than 75 with COVID-19, enrolled during active disease. The CDR3 runs from the conserved cysteine through the conserved F or W. Each record gives: V gene, J gene, D gene, clone size, CDR3 DNA, CDR3 protein. D genes are given only for firm matches. Rows may omit the clone size; those that give it use once, few, many or a size class.

V: TRBV5-1
J: TRBJ2-3
D: -
size: -
DNA: TGCGCCAGCAGCCGAGCGAGAGAGGGAGATACGCAGTATTTT
CDR3: CASSRAREGDTQYF

V: TRBV7-2
J: TRBJ1-3
D: -
size: -
DNA: TGTGCCAGCAGCTTAGAAGCTACCTCTGGAAACACCATATATTTT
CDR3: CASSLEATSGNTIYF

V: TRBV24-1
J: TRBJ1-5
D: TRBD1
size: -
DNA: TGTGCCACCAGTGTCCCGGGGGCTTGGACAGGGGGACAGGGGTATAATGGCAATCAGCCCCAGCATTTT
CDR3: CATSVPGAWTGGQGYNGNQPQHF

V: TRBV28
J: TRBJ1-5
D: -
size: -
DNA: TGTGCCAGCAGTTTAGGGGGGGAAAATAGCAATCAGCCCCAGCATTTT
CDR3: CASSLGGENSNQPQHF

V: TRBV10-3
J: TRBJ2-6
D: TRBD1
size: -
DNA: TGTGCCATCAGTGAGTTTAACAGGGGAGGGGCCAACGTCCTGACTTTC
CDR3: CAISEFNRGGANVLTF

V: TRBV6-5
J: TRBJ2-7
D: TRBD2
size: -
DNA: TGTGCCAGCAGTTACGCGGGAGGACCCTACGAGCAGTACTTC
CDR3: CASSYAGGPYEQYF

V: TRBV27
J: TRBJ2-3
D: -
size: -
DNA: TGTGCCAGCAGTTTAAAGGGGATATCCACAGATACGCAGTATTTT
CDR3: CASSLKGISTDTQYF

V: TRBV28
J: TRBJ1-4
D: -
size: few
DNA: TGTGCCAGCAGTTTAACTGGGACAACAACTAATGAAAAACTGTTTTTT
CDR3: CASSLTGTTTNEKLFF

V: TRBV19
J: TRBJ1-6
D: -
size: -
DNA: TGTGCCAGTAGTATACGTCCAGGGTGGAATTCACCCCTCCACTTT
CDR3: CASSIRPGWNSPLHF

V: TRBV7-8
J: TRBJ2-7
D: -
size: -
DNA: TGTGCCAGCAGCTTAGGCCTAGGCGGTACCTACGAGCAGTACTTC
CDR3: CASSLGLGGTYEQYF

V: TRBV6-1
J: TRBJ1-2
D: -
size: -
DNA: TGTGCCAGCAGTGGGACCAGGGAAGCCCTGGTAAACTATGGCTACACCTTC
CDR3: CASSGTREALVNYGYTF

V: TRBV7-2
J: TRBJ2-7
D: TRBD1
size: -
DNA: TGTGCCAGCAGCTCCAGACAGGGAAGCTCCTACGAGCAGTACTTC
CDR3: CASSSRQGSSYEQYF

V: TRBV7-2
J: TRBJ2-7
D: TRBD2
size: -
DNA: TGTGCCAGCAGCTTACTGGCTAGCGGGGTGATCTCCTACGAGCAGTACTTC
CDR3: CASSLLASGVISYEQYF

V: TRBV5-4
J: TRBJ2-7
D: TRBD2
size: -
DNA: TGTGCCAGCAGCGCCTTCGGGGGGGGCTACGAGCAGTACTTC
CDR3: CASSAFGGGYEQYF

V: TRBV2
J: TRBJ1-4
D: TRBD1
size: -
DNA: TGTGCCAGCACCGAAACAGGGGGCAGAAATGAAAAACTGTTTTTT
CDR3: CASTETGGRNEKLFF

V: TRBV20-1
J: TRBJ1-2
D: -
size: -
DNA: TGCAGTGCTAGTCAGGCAGGCCCATCTGGCTACACCTTC
CDR3: CSASQAGPSGYTF

V: TRBV10-3
J: TRBJ1-2
D: -
size: -
DNA: TGTGCCATCAGTGAGCTGGTTGCGGGGGGCAGTAATGGCTACACCTTC
CDR3: CAISELVAGGSNGYTF

V: TRBV6-2/TRBV6-3
J: TRBJ2-1
D: TRBD2
size: -
DNA: TGTGCCAGCAGTTACCCGGGACTAGCATCGACCAATGAGCAGTTCTTC
CDR3: CASSYPGLASTNEQFF

V: TRBV7-7
J: TRBJ1-1
D: -
size: -
DNA: TGTGCCAGCAGCGTTAGTCCTTCAGGTGAAGCTTTCTTT
CDR3: CASSVSPSGEAFF

V: TRBV14
J: TRBJ2-3
D: -
size: -
DNA: TGTGCCAGCAGCCAAGCGGGGTATACAGATACGCAGTATTTT
CDR3: CASSQAGYTDTQYF

V: TRBV24-1
J: TRBJ1-2
D: -
size: -
DNA: TGTGCCACCAGTGATAGGAGGGTGAACTATGGCTACACCTTC
CDR3: CATSDRRVNYGYTF

V: TRBV24-1
J: TRBJ2-7
D: TRBD2
size: few
DNA: TGTGCCACCCAGCAGAGCGGGAGTTCCTACGAGCAGTACTTC
CDR3: CATQQSGSSYEQYF

V: TRBV11-1
J: TRBJ1-1
D: TRBD1
size: once
DNA: TGTGCCAGCAGCCCCCGGACAGGGGCGAACACTGAAGCTTTCTTT
CDR3: CASSPRTGANTEAFF

V: TRBV4-2
J: TRBJ1-1
D: -
size: -
DNA: TGTGCCAGCACAAGGCTAGGCCCACTCGGAGCTTTCTTT
CDR3: CASTRLGPLGAFF

V: TRBV28
J: TRBJ1-1
D: -
size: -
DNA: TGTGCCAGCAGGTCCCCAATGAACACTGAAGCTTTCTTT
CDR3: CASRSPMNTEAFF

V: TRBV7-3
J: TRBJ2-2
D: TRBD1
size: -
DNA: TGTGCCAGCAGCTCGGGACAGGGTGGCACCGGGGAGCTGTTTTTT
CDR3: CASSSGQGGTGELFF

V: TRBV28
J: TRBJ1-6
D: -
size: once
DNA: TGTGCCAGCAGTGATGTCGTCGGGTTCCAGAGCTCCTATAATTCACCCCTCCACTTT
CDR3: CASSDVVGFQSSYNSPLHF

V: TRBV9
J: TRBJ2-3
D: -
size: -
DNA: TGTGCCAGCAGCGTAGGATTGAGAGCTAGCACAGATACGCAGTATTTT
CDR3: CASSVGLRASTDTQYF

V: TRBV9
J: TRBJ2-2
D: -
size: -
DNA: TGTGCCAGCAGCGTCAGGGGCACCGGGGAGCTGTTTTTT
CDR3: CASSVRGTGELFF

V: TRBV5-6
J: TRBJ2-3
D: -
size: -
DNA: TGTGCCAGCAGCTTCCGTCGGGGGACCACAGATACGCAGTATTTT
CDR3: CASSFRRGTTDTQYF

V: TRBV7-7
J: TRBJ1-4
D: -
size: -
DNA: TGTGCTAGCAGCTTAGCCCTTAATGAAAAACTGTTTTTT
CDR3: CASSLALNEKLFF

V: TRBV29-1
J: TRBJ2-3
D: TRBD1
size: -
DNA: TGCAGCGTCACAGGGGACCTCACAGATACGCAGTATTTT
CDR3: CSVTGDLTDTQYF

V: TRBV28
J: TRBJ2-7
D: -
size: -
DNA: TGTGCCAGCAGTTTTAGTGGGGCATGGGAGCAGTACTTC
CDR3: CASSFSGAWEQYF

V: TRBV5-1
J: TRBJ2-7
D: TRBD2
size: -
DNA: TGCGCCAGCAGCTTGGAGCGGGGTGGAGTATCCGAGCAGTACTTC
CDR3: CASSLERGGVSEQYF

V: TRBV7-9
J: TRBJ1-1
D: TRBD1
size: -
DNA: TGTGCCAGCAGCTTCGGGACAGTACAGACGGCTTTCTTT
CDR3: CASSFGTVQTAFF

V: TRBV7-2
J: TRBJ2-2
D: -
size: -
DNA: TGTGCCAGCAGCTCTAGTGGCCAACTCAGGGGCGCGAACACCGGGGAGCTGTTTTTT
CDR3: CASSSSGQLRGANTGELFF

V: TRBV3-1/TRBV3-2
J: TRBJ2-7
D: TRBD2
size: -
DNA: TGTGCCAGCAGCCAAATTAGCGGGAGGGCCGGGGAGCAGTACTTC
CDR3: CASSQISGRAGEQYF

V: TRBV28
J: TRBJ2-6
D: TRBD1
size: -
DNA: TGTGCCAGCAGAGAGGGACAGGGGATGTCTGGGGCCAACGTCCTGACTTTC
CDR3: CASREGQGMSGANVLTF

V: TRBV28
J: TRBJ2-7
D: -
size: once
DNA: TGTGCCAGCGGCGTACAGGAGCCCTACGAGCAGTACTTC
CDR3: CASGVQEPYEQYF